This section outlines one T cell receptor beta chain sequence together with its context. The antigen is not known. Germline-derived CDR1 and CDR2 are GTSNPN and SVGIG (reference sequence). The length of the CDR3 is 12 residues. Trimming took off 0 bases at V and 10 bases at J, with 12 bases between the two ends. These data come from a study of circulating and synovial CD4+ cells in juvenile arthritis. Whole-study findings and limits: Some such blood samples were as oligoclonal as synovium.

The repertoire was sequenced with immunoSEQ multiplex PCR; TCRdb's copy has only in-frame clones and lacks some. This sample has around 18,000 clones, with around nine tenths found just once. This clonotype originated in a human donor with juvenile idiopathic arthritis. Sequenced sample: CD4+ T cells from blood. The J gene is TRBJ1-2, the V gene TRBV30; no clear D gene. The CDR3: CAWSVAGRDYTF. In nucleotides, the CDR3 is TGTGCCTGGAGTGTGGCTGGGAGGGACTACACCTTC.